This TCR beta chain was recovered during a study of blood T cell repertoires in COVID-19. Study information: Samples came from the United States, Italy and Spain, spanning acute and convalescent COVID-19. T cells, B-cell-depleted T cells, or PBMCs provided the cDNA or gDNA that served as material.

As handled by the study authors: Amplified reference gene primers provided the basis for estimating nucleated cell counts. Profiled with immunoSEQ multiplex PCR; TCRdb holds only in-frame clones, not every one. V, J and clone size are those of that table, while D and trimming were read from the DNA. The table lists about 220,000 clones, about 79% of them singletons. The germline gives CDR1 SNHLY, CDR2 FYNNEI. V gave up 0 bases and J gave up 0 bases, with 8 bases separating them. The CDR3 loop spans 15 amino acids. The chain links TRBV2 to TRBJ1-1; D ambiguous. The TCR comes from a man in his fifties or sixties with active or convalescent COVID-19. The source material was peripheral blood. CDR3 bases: TGTGCCAGCAGTGAAGCGAGAAAATTGAACACTGAAGCTTTCTTT. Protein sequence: CASSEARKLNTEAFF.